These T cell receptor beta chains were read from a single sample in a study of T cells in Graves' hyperthyroidism and ophthalmopathy. TCRdb reprocessed the multiplex PCR reads via MiXCR and lists one record per CDR3 protein. Of about 480,000 distinct CDR3 sequences in the sample, around a quarter were seen once. The sample taken for sequencing was blood. Source of these receptors: a woman aged 25 to 39 with Graves' ophthalmopathy. Both conserved end residues are part of each CDR3. A D gene is named only where the DNA matches it firmly. Only some rows state a clone size, as once, few, many or a class for expanded clones.

v_gene,d_gene,abundance,j_gene,CDR3nt,CDR3aa
TRBV6-5,TRBD1,many,TRBJ2-7,TGTGCCAGCAGTTACTCAGGAGGACAGGTCGGGGACGAGCAGTACTTC,CASSYSGGQVGDEQYF
TRBV28,TRBD1,few,TRBJ2-2,TGTGCCAGCAGGGCCGGACAGGGCGACACCGGGGAGCTGTTTTTT,CASRAGQGDTGELFF
TRBV12-3/TRBV12-4,TRBD2,many,TRBJ2-5,TGTGCCAGCGGGAAGACTAGCGGGGGGACCCAAGAGACCCAGTACTTC,CASGKTSGGTQETQYF
TRBV4-3,TRBD1,few,TRBJ1-2,TGCGCCAGCAGCCAAGACGCGACAGGGGGGGAAATTGGCTACACCTTC,CASSQDATGGEIGYTF
TRBV20-1,.,.,TRBJ1-6,TGCAGTGCTTTCGGGACCGCCAACTATAATTCACCCCTCCACTTT,CSAFGTANYNSPLHF
TRBV14,.,few,TRBJ1-2,TGTGCCAGCAGCCAAGGGATGGGGCCCCATGGCTACACCTTC,CASSQGMGPHGYTF
TRBV4-1,TRBD1,many,TRBJ1-2,TGCGCCAGCAGCCAAGCAAGGGACAGGGACGGCTACACCTTC,CASSQARDRDGYTF
TRBV11-2,.,many,TRBJ2-2,TGTGCCAGCAGCTTAGGCCAGCCGACGAACACCGGGGAGCTGTTTTTT,CASSLGQPTNTGELFF
TRBV29-1,.,once,TRBJ1-1,TGCAGCTCCGTCTCGGTGAACACTGAAGCTTTCTTT,CSSVSVNTEAFF
TRBV2,.,few,TRBJ1-5,TGTGCCAGCCGCGGGCCTCTAAGGGATAGCAATCAGCCCCAGCATTTT,CASRGPLRDSNQPQHF
TRBV30,.,.,TRBJ2-3,TGTGCCTGGAGTGTGAGCGGCGATACGCAGTATTTT,CAWSVSGDTQYF
TRBV29-1,.,many,TRBJ1-2,TGCAGCGTTGAGGATCAGGGAACCTATGGAGGCTACACCTTC,CSVEDQGTYGGYTF
TRBV6-2/TRBV6-3,.,once,TRBJ1-1,TGTGCCAGCAGTTACAGCACAGGGTCCACTGAAGCTTTCTTT,CASSYSTGSTEAFF
TRBV6-5,.,.,TRBJ2-7,TGTGCCGGCAGTTACGAGAGAGGTTCCAACTACGAGCAGTACTTC,CAGSYERGSNYEQYF
TRBV7-2,.,few,TRBJ2-7,TGTGCCAGCAGCTTAGTCCGACAGGTTCCTTACGAGCAGTACTTC,CASSLVRQVPYEQYF
TRBV7-2,TRBD1,.,TRBJ1-1,TGTGCCAGCAGCCCAGGGGGGGGAATGAACACTGAAGCTTTCTTT,CASSPGGGMNTEAFF
TRBV3-1,.,many,TRBJ1-1,TGTGCCAGCAGCCAAGGCAGGGACACTGAAGCTTTCTTT,CASSQGRDTEAFF
TRBV19,.,many,TRBJ2-3,TGTGCCAGTAGTATAGGGGTGACTAGGGGATTCACAGATACGCAGTATTTT,CASSIGVTRGFTDTQYF
TRBV29-1,TRBD1,many,TRBJ2-5,TGCAGCGTTGGGGGAACAGGGGATCAAGAGACCCAGTACTTC,CSVGGTGDQETQYF
TRBV6-5,TRBD1,many,TRBJ1-6,TGTGCCAGCAGTTACTCGGGACAGGGGAATTCACCCCTCCACTTT,CASSYSGQGNSPLHF
TRBV6-1,.,.,TRBJ1-5,TGTGCCAGCAGTGACAACGGCCAGCCTGGGCCCCAGCATTTT,CASSDNGQPGPQHF
TRBV2,TRBD1,many,TRBJ2-7,TGTGCCAGCAGACCTACAGGGGCTCCCGAGCAGTACTTC,CASRPTGAPEQYF
TRBV6-1,.,once,TRBJ2-5,TGTGCCAGCAAGTTTGGGGAGACCCAGTACTTC,CASKFGETQYF
TRBV6-2/TRBV6-3,TRBD1,.,TRBJ1-2,TGTGCCAGCAGTTACGGCGGGACAGGCACCTATGGCTACACCTTC,CASSYGGTGTYGYTF
TRBV5-6,.,many,TRBJ1-1,TGTGCCAGCAGCTCGTGGTTTAGGGGACTGAACACTGAAGCTTTCTTT,CASSSWFRGLNTEAFF
TRBV19,.,many,TRBJ1-2,TGTGCCAGTAGTGAGCAGGGGCAATGGAGCTACACCTTC,CASSEQGQWSYTF
TRBV6-1,TRBD1,.,TRBJ2-7,TGTGCCAGCAGTCCCCCGAGACAGGGGTCGAGCGAGCAGTACTTC,CASSPPRQGSSEQYF
TRBV2,.,many,TRBJ1-5,TGTGCCAGCAGTGAAGAAGGCCGTTATCAGCCCCAGCATTTT,CASSEEGRYQPQHF
TRBV20-1,.,.,TRBJ2-7,TGCAGTGCTACCAGTGGGGACACAGCCTACGAGCAGTACTTC,CSATSGDTAYEQYF
TRBV15,.,.,TRBJ1-2,TGTGCCACCAGCAGAGATCGTGGTGGGTCCCACTATGGCTACACCTTC,CATSRDRGGSHYGYTF
TRBV28,.,many,TRBJ2-4,TGTGCCAGCAGTCCACCGGAGAGAAACATTCAGTACTTC,CASSPPERNIQYF
TRBV10-2,TRBD1,many,TRBJ1-1,TGCGCCAGCAGTGCGCAGGGGGCACAGAAAGCTTTCTTT,CASSAQGAQKAFF
TRBV6-2/TRBV6-3,.,many,TRBJ2-2,TGTGCCAGCAGTTACTCGTTAATGGGGACCGGGGAGCTGTTTTTT,CASSYSLMGTGELFF
TRBV9,.,few,TRBJ2-4,TGTGCCAGCAGCGTAGTGGGTGTGGGGGACATTCAGTACTTC,CASSVVGVGDIQYF
TRBV4-2,.,many,TRBJ1-1,TGTGCCAGCAGCCAAGATGTAGGGGCAAACACTGAAGCTTTCTTT,CASSQDVGANTEAFF
TRBV10-3,TRBD1,many,TRBJ1-2,TGTGCCATCAGACCACAGGGGAGAGCTAACTATGGCTACACCTTC,CAIRPQGRANYGYTF
TRBV10-1,.,.,TRBJ1-2,TGCGCCAGCAGTGAGTCGAAGAACTATGGCTACACCTTC,CASSESKNYGYTF
TRBV12-3/TRBV12-4,TRBD1,many,TRBJ1-2,TGTGCCAGCAGTTTTGAGGGGGCCCCGCACAACTATGGCTACACCTTC,CASSFEGAPHNYGYTF
TRBV25-1,TRBD1,many,TRBJ1-6,TGTGCCAGCAGTGAATTGGACAGGGTGAATTCACCCCTCCACTTT,CASSELDRVNSPLHF
TRBV20-1,.,.,TRBJ2-5,TGCAGTGCTAGAAAATTCCAAGAGACCCAGTACTTC,CSARKFQETQYF